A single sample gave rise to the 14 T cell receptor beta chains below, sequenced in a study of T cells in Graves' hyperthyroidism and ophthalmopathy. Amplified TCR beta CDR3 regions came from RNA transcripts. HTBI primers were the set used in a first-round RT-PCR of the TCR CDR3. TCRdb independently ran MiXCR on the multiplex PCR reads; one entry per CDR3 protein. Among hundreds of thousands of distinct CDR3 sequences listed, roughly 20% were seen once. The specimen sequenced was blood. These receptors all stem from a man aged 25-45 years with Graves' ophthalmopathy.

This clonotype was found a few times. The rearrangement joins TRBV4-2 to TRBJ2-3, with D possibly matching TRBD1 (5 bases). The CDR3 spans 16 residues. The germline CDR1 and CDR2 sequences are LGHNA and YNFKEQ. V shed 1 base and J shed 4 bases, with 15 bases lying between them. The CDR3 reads CASSQGQSSVSDTQYF. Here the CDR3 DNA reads TGTGCCAGCAGCCAAGGACAGAGCAGCGTGTCAGATACGCAGTATTTT.

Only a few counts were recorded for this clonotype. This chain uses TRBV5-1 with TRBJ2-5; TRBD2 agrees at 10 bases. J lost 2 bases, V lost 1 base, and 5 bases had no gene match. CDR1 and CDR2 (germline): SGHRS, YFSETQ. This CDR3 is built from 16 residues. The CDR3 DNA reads TGCGCCAGCAGCTTGCAGCCAGCGGGAGGGCAAGAGACCCAGTACTTC. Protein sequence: CASSLQPAGGQETQYF. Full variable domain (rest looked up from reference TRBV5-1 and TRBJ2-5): KAGVTQTPRYLIKTRGQQVTLSCSPISGHRSVSWYQQTPGQGLQFLFEYFSETQRNKGNFPGRFSGRQFSNSRSEMNVSTLELGDSALYLCASSLQPAGGQETQYFGPGTRLLVL.

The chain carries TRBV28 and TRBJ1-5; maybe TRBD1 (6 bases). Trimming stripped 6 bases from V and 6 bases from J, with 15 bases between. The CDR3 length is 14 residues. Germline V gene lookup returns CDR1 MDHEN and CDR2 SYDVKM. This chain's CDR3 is CASRIGRGGQPQHF. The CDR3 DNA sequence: TGTGCCAGCAGGATCGGTAGAGGGGGTCAGCCCCAGCATTTT.

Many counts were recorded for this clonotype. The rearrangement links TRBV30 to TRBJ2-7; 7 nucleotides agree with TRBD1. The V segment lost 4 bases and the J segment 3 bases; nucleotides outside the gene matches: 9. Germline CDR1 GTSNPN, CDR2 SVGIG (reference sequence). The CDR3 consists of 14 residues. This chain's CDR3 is CAWNLAGGIYEQYF. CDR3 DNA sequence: TGTGCCTGGAATTTGGCAGGGGGTATCTACGAGCAGTACTTC.

The CDR3 sequence: CASSPGTGKINEKLFF. CDR3 nucleotide sequence: TGTGCCAGCAGCCCCGGGACAGGAAAAATTAATGAAAAACTGTTTTTT. The chain uses TRBV5-4 and TRBJ1-4; 8 nucleotides align to TRBD1. Unmatched junction bases numbered 9, after V lost 4 bases and J lost 4 bases. Germline CDR1 reads SGHNT; CDR2 reads YYREEE (reference sequence). There are 16 residues in the CDR3.

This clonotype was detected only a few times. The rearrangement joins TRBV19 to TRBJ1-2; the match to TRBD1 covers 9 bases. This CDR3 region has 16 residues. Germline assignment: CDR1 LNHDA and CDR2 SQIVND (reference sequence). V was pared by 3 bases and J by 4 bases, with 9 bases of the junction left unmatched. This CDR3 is CASSISPGQGFYGYTF. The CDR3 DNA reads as TGTGCCAGTAGTATCAGTCCGGGACAGGGCTTCTATGGCTACACCTTC.

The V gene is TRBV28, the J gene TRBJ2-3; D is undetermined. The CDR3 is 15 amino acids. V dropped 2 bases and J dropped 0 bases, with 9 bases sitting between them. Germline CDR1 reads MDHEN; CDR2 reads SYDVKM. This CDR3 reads CASSLGRSSTDTQYF. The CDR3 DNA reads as TGTGCCAGCAGTTTAGGGCGGTCTAGCACAGATACGCAGTATTTT.

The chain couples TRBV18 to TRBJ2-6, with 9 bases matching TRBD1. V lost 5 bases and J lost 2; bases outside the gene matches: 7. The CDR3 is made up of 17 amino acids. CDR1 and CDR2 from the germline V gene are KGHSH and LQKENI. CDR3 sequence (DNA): TGTGCCAGCTCAATGGTACAGGGGGCGCCTGGGGCCAACGTCCTGACTTTC. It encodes CASSMVQGAPGANVLTF.

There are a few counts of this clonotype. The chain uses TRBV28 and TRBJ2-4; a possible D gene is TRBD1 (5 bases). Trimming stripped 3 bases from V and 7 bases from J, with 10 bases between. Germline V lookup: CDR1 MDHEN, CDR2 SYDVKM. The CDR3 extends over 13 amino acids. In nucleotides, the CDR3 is TGTGCCAGCAGTTTGCAGGGTAGGAACATTCAGTACTTC. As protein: CASSLQGRNIQYF.

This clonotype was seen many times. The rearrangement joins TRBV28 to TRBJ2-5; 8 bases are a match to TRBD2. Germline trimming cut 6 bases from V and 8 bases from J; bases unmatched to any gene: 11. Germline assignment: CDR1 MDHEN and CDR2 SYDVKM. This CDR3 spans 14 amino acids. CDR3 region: CASSFTSGSDTQYF. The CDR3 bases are TGTGCCAGCAGCTTCACTAGCGGTAGTGACACCCAGTACTTC.

This chain's CDR3 is CASSLWIDQPQHF. In DNA form, the CDR3 reads TGCGCCAGCAGCTTGTGGATCGATCAGCCCCAGCATTTT. This rearrangement joins TRBV5-1 to TRBJ1-5; D is unclear. The V gene lost 1 base and the J gene lost 5 bases, with 7 bases spanning the gap. The CDR3 has 13 residues. CDR1 and CDR2 from the germline V gene are SGHRS and YFSETQ.

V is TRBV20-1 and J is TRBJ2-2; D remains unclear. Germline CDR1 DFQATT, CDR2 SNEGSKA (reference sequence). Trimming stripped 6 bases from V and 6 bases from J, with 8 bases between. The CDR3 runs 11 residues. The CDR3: CSAPAAGELFF. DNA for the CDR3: TGCAGTGCCCCGGCAGCCGGGGAGCTGTTTTTT.

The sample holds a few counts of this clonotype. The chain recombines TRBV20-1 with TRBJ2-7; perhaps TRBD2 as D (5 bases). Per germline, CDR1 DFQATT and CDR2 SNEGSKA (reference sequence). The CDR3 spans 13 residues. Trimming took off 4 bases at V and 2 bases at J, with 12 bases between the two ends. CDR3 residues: CSATTSGTYEQYF. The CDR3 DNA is TGCAGTGCTACTACTAGTGGGACCTACGAGCAGTACTTC.

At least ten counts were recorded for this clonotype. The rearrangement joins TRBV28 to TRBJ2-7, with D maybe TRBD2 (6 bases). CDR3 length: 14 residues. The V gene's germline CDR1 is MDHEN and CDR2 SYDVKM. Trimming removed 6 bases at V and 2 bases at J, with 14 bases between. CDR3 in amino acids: CASSPGLQAYEQYF. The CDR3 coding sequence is TGTGCCAGCAGCCCGGGACTGCAAGCCTACGAGCAGTACTTC.